This TCR beta chain comes out of a study of shared clonotypes between healthy human individuals. Study conclusions and caveats: Naive subsets typically showed greater estimated richness than memory subsets. When compared with the clonotypes that were shared by all four sorted-subset donors, the non-shared clonotypes turned out to have lower generation probabilities.

The CDR3 is 12 residues long. Trimming took 10 bases from V and 8 from J, leaving 17 bases between them. CDR1 and CDR2 (germline): PRHDT, FYEKMQ (reference sequence). With regard to this clone: What it recognizes is unknown.

Assay used: immunoSEQ multiplex PCR; TCRdb lists only in-frame clones, some missing. The table shows hundreds of thousands of clones, with 96% occurring only once. CD8 cells regarded as naive lacked CD45RO, were positively chosen for CCR7, and omitted terminally differentiated effector memory CD45RA+ cells. The TCR sequence derives from a woman aged 30 to 39 in good health. Source material: naive CD8+ T cells sorted from blood. The rearrangement links TRBV13 to TRBJ1-2; D gene unclear. The CDR3 region has the DNA TGTGCCACAAAATCCGACGAAGGAGGCTACACCTTC. It specifies CATKSDEGGYTF. Using reference TRBV13 and TRBJ1-2 for the parts outside the CDR3, the full variable domain is AAGVIQSPRHLIKEKRETATLKCYPIPRHDTVYWYQQGPGQDPQFLISFYEKMQSDKGSIPDRFSAQQFSDYHSELNMSSLELGDSALYFCATKSDEGGYTFGSGTRLTVV.